The TCR beta chain under discussion was sequenced for a study of cytomegalovirus exposure and HLA in healthy donors. V shed 7 bases and J 3 bases; nucleotides not matched to a gene: 25. CDR1 and CDR2 from the germline V gene are WSHSY and SAAADI. This CDR3 is 20 amino acids long. Clones were read by immunoSEQ multiplex PCR, and TCRdb kept only the in-frame ones, dropping some. The sample carries hundreds of thousands of clones, 70% to 90% recorded once. The receptor was derived from a woman aged 18-35 years in good health and CMV-seronegative. The specimen was PBMCs. The rearrangement links TRBV10-2 to TRBJ2-7; 9 bases are a match to TRBD2. The chain's CDR3 is CASKQGLAFAKSETYYEQYF. CDR3 nucleotide sequence: TGCGCCAGCAAGCAGGGACTAGCCTTCGCCAAGTCCGAGACCTACTACGAGCAGTACTTC.